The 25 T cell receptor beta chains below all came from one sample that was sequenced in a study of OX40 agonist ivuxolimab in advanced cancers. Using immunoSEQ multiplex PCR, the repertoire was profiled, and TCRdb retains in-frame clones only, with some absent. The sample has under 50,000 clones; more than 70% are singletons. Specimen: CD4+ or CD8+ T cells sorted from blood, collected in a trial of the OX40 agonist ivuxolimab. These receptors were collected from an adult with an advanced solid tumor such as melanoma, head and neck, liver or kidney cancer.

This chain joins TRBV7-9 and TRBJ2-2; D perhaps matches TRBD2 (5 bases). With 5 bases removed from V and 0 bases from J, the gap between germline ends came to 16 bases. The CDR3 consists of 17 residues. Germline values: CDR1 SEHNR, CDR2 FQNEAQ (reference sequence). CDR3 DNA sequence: TGTGCCAGCAGCCCCGGGCGGGTGGTAACGAACACCGGGGAGCTGTTTTTT. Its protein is CASSPGRVVTNTGELFF.

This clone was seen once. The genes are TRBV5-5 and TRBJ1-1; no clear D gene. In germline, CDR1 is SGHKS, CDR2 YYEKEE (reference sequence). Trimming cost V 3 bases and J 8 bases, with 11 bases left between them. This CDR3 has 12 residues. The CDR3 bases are TGTGCCAGCAGCTCCCTGTTGAAAGAAGCTTTCTTT. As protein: CASSSLLKEAFF.

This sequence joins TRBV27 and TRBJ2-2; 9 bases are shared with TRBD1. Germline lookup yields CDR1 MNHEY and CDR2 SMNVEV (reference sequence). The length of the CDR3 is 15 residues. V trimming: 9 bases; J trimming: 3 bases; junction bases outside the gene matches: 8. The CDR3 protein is CASRDRAWYTGELFF. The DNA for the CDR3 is TGTGCCAGTAGGGACAGGGCGTGGTACACCGGGGAGCTGTTTTTT.

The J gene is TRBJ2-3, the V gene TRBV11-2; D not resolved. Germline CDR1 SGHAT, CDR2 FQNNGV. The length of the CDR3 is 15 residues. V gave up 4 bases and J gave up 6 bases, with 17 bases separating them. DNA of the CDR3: TGTGCCAGCAGCTCCCGGATCCCGGGTGGCGATACGCAGTATTTT. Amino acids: CASSSRIPGGDTQYF.

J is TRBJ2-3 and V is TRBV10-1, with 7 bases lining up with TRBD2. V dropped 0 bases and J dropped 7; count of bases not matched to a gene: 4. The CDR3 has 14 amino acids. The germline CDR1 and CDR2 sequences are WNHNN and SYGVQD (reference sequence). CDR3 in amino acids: CASSESGSGYTQYF. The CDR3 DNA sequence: TGCGCCAGCAGTGAGTCGGGTAGCGGGTATACGCAGTATTTT.

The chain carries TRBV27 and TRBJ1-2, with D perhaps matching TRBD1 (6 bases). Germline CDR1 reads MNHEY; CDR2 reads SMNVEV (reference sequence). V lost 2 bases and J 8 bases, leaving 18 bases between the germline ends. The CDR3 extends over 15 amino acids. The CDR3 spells CASSLVGGRVGGYTF. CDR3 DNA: TGTGCCAGCAGTTTAGTAGGGGGGCGAGTTGGGGGCTACACCTTC.

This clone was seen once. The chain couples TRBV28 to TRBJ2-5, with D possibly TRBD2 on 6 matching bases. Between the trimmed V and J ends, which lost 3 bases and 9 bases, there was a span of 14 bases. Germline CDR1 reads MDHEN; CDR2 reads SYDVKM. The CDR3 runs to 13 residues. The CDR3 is CASSFAGLGAQYF. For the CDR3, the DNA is TGTGCCAGCAGTTTCGCGGGGCTAGGGGCCCAGTACTTC.

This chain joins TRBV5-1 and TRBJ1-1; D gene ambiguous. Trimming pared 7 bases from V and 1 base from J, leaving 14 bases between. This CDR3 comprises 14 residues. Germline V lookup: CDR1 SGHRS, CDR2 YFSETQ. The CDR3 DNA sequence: TGCGCCAGCGGTAGTCAGAATAAGAACACTGAAGCTTTCTTT. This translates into CASGSQNKNTEAFF.

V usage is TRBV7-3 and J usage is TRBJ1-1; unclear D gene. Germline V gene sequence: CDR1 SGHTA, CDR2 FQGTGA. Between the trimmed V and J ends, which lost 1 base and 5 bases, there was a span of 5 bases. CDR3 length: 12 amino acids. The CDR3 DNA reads TGTGCCAGCAGCTTAAGTCGGACTGAAGCTTTCTTT. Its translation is CASSLSRTEAFF.

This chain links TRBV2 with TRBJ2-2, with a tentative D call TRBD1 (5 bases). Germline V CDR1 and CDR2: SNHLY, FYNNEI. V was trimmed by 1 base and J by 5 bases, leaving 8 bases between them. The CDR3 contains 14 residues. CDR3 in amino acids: CASSEEGWTGELFF. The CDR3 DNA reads TGTGCCAGCAGTGAAGAGGGGTGGACCGGGGAGCTGTTTTTT.

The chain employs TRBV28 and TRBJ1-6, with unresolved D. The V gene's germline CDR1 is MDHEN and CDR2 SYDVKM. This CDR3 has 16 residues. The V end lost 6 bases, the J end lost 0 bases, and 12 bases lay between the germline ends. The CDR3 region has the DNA TGTGCCAGCAGGACGGAACCGAGCTCCTATAATTCACCCCTCCACTTT. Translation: CASRTEPSSYNSPLHF. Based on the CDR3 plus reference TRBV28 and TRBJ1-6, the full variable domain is DVKVTQSSRYLVKRTGEKVFLECVQDMDHENMFWYRQDPGLGLRLIYFSYDVKMKEKGDIPEGYSVSREKKERFSLILESASTNQTSMYLCASRTEPSSYNSPLHFGNGTRLTVT.

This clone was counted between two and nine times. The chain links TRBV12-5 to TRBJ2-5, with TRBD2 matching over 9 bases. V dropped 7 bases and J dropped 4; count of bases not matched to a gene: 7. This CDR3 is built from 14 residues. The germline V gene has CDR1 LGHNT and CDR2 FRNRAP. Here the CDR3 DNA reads TGTGCTAGTGCCAAAGCGGGAGGCACAGAGACCCAGTACTTC. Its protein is CASAKAGGTETQYF.

CDR3 nucleotide sequence: TGTGCCAGCAGCACGACTAGCGGGAGCCTATCTAACAATGAGCAGTTCTTC. Amino acids: CASSTTSGSLSNNEQFF. J is TRBJ2-1 and V is TRBV13; the match to TRBD2 covers 12 bases. This CDR3 contains 17 residues. The germline gives CDR1 PRHDT, CDR2 FYEKMQ (reference sequence). V was pared by 5 bases and J by 5 bases, with 10 bases of the junction left unmatched. Variable domain in full (rest from reference TRBV13 and TRBJ2-1): AAGVIQSPRHLIKEKRETATLKCYPIPRHDTVYWYQQGPGQDPQFLISFYEKMQSDKGSIPDRFSAQQFSDYHSELNMSSLELGDSALYFCASSTTSGSLSNNEQFFGPGTRLTVL.

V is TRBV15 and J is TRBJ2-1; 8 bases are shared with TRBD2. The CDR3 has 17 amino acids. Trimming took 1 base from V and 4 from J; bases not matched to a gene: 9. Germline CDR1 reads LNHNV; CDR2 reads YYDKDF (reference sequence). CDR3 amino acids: CATSRGSGQRGYNEQFF. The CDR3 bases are TGTGCCACCAGCAGAGGAAGCGGACAGCGGGGGTACAATGAGCAGTTCTTC.

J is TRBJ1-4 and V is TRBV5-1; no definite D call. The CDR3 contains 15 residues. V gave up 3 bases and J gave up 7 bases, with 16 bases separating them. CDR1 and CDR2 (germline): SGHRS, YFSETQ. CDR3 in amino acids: CASSSGVGISEKLFF. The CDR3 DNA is TGCGCCAGCAGCTCCGGGGTAGGGATAAGTGAAAAACTGTTTTTT. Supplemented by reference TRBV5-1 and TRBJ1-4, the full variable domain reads KAGVTQTPRYLIKTRGQQVTLSCSPISGHRSVSWYQQTPGQGLQFLFEYFSETQRNKGNFPGRFSGRQFSNSRSEMNVSTLELGDSALYLCASSSGVGISEKLFFGSGTQLSVL.

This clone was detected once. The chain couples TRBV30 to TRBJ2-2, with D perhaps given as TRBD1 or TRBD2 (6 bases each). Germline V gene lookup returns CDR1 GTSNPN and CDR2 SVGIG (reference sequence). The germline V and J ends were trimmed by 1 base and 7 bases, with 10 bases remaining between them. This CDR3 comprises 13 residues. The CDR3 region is CAWSGGAGGELFF. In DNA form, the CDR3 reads TGTGCCTGGAGTGGGGGGGCGGGCGGGGAGCTGTTTTTT.

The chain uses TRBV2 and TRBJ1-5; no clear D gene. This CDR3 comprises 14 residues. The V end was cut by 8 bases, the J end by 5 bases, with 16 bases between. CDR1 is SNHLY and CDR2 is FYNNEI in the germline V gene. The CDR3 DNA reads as TGTGCCAGCCAGAATGCTGGACGTTATCAGCCCCAGCATTTT. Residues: CASQNAGRYQPQHF.

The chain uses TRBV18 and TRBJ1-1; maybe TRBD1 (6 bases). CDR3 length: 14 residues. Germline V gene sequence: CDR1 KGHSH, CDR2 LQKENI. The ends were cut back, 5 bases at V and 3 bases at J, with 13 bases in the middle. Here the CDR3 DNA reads TGTGCCAGCTCAAAAAATACAGGGTACACTGAAGCTTTCTTT. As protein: CASSKNTGYTEAFF.

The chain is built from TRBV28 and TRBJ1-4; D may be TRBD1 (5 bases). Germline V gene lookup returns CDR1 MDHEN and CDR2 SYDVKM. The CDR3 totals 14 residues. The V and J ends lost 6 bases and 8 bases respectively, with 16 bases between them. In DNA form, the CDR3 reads TGTGCCAGCAGCCAACCTGGGGGGAGGGAAAAACTGTTTTTT. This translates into CASSQPGGREKLFF.

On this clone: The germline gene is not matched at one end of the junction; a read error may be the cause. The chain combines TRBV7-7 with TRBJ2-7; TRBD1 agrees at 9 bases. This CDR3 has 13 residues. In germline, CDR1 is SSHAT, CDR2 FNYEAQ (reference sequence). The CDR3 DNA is TGTGCTAGCAGCTCAGACAGGGGGTACGAGCAGTACTTC. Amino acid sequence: CASSSDRGYEQYF. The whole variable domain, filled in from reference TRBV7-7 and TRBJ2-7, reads GAGVSQSPRYKVTKRGQDVTLRCDPISSHATLYWYQQALGQGPEFLTYFNYEAQPDKSGLPSDRFSAERPEGSISTLTIQRTEQRDSAMYRCASSSDRGYEQYFGPGTRLTVT.

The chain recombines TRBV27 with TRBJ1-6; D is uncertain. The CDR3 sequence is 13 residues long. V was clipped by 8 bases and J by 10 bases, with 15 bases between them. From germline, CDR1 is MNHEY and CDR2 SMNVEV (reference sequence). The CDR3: CASCSAGGSPLHF. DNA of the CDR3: TGTGCCAGCTGCTCCGCAGGAGGGTCACCCCTCCACTTT.

CDR3 in DNA: TGTGCCAGCAGCTTGGGGCAGGGGCCCATCACCAGGGAGACCCAGTACTTC. Amino acids: CASSLGQGPITRETQYF. The V call is TRBV5-5, the J call TRBJ2-5, with a possible D match to TRBD1 (6 bases). CDR3 length: 17 residues. The V end lost 0 bases, the J end lost 5 bases, and 20 bases lay between the germline ends. The V gene's germline CDR1 is SGHKS and CDR2 YYEKEE (reference sequence). Filled out from reference TRBV5-5 and TRBJ2-5, the complete variable domain reads DAGVTQSPTHLIKTRGQQVTLRCSPISGHKSVSWYQQVLGQGPQFIFQYYEKEERGRGNFPDRFSARQFPNYSSELNVNALLLGDSALYLCASSLGQGPITRETQYFGPGTRLLVL.

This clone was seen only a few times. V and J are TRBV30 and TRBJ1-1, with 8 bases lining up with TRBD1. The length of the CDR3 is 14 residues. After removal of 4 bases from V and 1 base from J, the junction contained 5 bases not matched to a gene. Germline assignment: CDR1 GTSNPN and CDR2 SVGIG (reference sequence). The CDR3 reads CAWTLGTGNTEAFF. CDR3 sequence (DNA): TGTGCCTGGACCCTAGGGACAGGGAACACTGAAGCTTTCTTT.

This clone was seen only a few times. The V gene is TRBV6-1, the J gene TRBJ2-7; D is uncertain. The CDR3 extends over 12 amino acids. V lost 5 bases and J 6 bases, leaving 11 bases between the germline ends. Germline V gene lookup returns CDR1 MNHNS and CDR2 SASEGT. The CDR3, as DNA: TGTGCCAGCAGTTTTTCCAAAGGCGAGCAGTACTTC. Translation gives CASSFSKGEQYF.

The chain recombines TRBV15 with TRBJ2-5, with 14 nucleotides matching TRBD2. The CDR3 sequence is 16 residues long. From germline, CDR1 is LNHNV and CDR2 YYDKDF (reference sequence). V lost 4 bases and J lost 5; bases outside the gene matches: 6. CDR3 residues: CATSTGTSGSTETQYF. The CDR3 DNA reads TGTGCCACCAGCACCGGGACTAGCGGGAGCACGGAGACCCAGTACTTC.